Sequencing of this T cell receptor (beta chain) was carried out in a study of technical replicates of blood from several donors (dated by TCRdb to 2015 to 2018). Library construction relied on the immunoSEQ multiplex PCR assay. TCRdb carries this immuneACCESS record with in-frame sequences only. Its versions omit some clonotypes, under half of them owing to an unresolved V gene in the studies checked, with the rest unexplained. The sample includes tens of thousands of clones, with 91% observed a single time. The top ten clonotypes cover less than 5% of the sample. This clone has just a few counts. Its antigen remains unidentified. No clone much larger than this one lies a single base away; base qualities are absent. This sequence was found in a human donor in good health. Some clones in this sample may be carry-over from other donors' samples. The sequencing input was PBMCs.

The CDR3 reads CASSFTGGNTEAFF. The DNA reads as follows: TGCGCCAGCAGCTTCACAGGGGGTAACACTGAAGCTTTCTTT. The sequence is built from TRBV5-1 and TRBJ1-1; 8 junctional bases match TRBD1. The CDR3 goes from the cysteine to the phenylalanine over 14 residues. The retained sequence is limited to the CDR3, 42 bases, with the frame set at the first base. Looking up the germline V gene yields CDR1 SGHRS and CDR2 YFSETQ. The germline V and J ends show losses of 2 bases and 2 bases respectively, and no gene match explains 2 bases of the junction.